Included here is one T cell receptor (beta chain) sequence, with context. The data belong to a study of blood T cells in healthy people across ages. The CDR3 sequence is 13 residues long. Per the germline V gene, CDR1 is LNHNV and CDR2 is YYDKDF (reference sequence). It was with a sample-barcoded 5' primer and a J-beta primer mix that a second PCR of about 6 to 11 cycles was run. Each cDNA molecule was tagged by a template-switch adaptor with 12 random nucleotides. Researchers report that each sample yielded at least 2.5 million CDR3-containing paired-end reads. TCRdb ran MiXCR on the 5' RACE reads and lists one entry per CDR3 protein. The sample has about a million distinct CDR3 sequences; about 51% are singletons.

This receptor was identified in a woman aged 60-70 years in good health. Sequenced sample: blood. V and J are TRBV15 and TRBJ2-5; D ambiguous. The J call could be wrong; TRBJ2-7 is a better fit for the DNA end. Here the CDR3 reads CATSRETRSEQYF. The DNA for the CDR3 is TGTGCCACCAGCAGAGAAACCAGGTCCGAGCAGTACTTC.